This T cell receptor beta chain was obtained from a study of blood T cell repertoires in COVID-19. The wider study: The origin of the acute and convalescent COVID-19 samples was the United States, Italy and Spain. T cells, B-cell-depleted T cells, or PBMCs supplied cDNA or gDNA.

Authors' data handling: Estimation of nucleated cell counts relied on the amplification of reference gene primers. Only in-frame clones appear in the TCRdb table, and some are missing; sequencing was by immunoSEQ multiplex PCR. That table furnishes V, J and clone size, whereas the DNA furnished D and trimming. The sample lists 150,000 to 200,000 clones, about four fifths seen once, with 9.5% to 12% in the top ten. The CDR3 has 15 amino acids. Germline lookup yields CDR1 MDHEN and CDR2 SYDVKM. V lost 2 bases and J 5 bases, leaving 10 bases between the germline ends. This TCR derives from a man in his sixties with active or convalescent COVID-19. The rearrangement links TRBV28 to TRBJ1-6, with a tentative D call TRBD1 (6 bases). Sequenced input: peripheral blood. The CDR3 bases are TGTGCCAGCAGTTTAGGGGGGGCTAATAATTCACCCCTCCACTTT. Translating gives CASSLGGANNSPLHF.